Sequencing of this TCR beta chain was carried out in a study of molecular identifiers for immune sequencing clone quantification. Study results and caveats: Clones above 20 RNA copies contained over 97% of effector molecules but under 1% of naive ones. Barcode sharing among identical TCR molecules could make large clones appear smaller.

About this clonotype itself: No antigen is known for it.

TCR libraries were built in bulk with a published protocol and specific TCR primers. TCRdb independently ran MiXCR on the PCR reads; one entry per CDR3 protein. The table has approximately 500,000 distinct CDR3 sequences, about 25% seen once; the top ten hold 0.7% to 0.9%. The ends were cut back, 3 bases at V and 8 bases at J, with 17 bases in the middle. Germline CDR1 LGHNA, CDR2 YSLEER. The CDR3 spans 14 residues. The J gene is TRBJ2-7, the V gene TRBV4-3; D tentatively fits TRBD1 or TRBD2 (5 bases each). This TCR was recovered from a human donor in good health. Some libraries in this study had Jurkat cell RNA spiked in. Sequencing was carried out using naive CD8+ T cells from blood, with Jurkat cell RNA spiked in. Subset noted: FACS-sorted CD8+CD4-CCR7+CD45RA+ naive T cells. CDR3 DNA sequence: TGCGCCAGCAGCCAGGACTGGGACGTGACGAAGCAGTACTTC. It translates to CASSQDWDVTKQYF.